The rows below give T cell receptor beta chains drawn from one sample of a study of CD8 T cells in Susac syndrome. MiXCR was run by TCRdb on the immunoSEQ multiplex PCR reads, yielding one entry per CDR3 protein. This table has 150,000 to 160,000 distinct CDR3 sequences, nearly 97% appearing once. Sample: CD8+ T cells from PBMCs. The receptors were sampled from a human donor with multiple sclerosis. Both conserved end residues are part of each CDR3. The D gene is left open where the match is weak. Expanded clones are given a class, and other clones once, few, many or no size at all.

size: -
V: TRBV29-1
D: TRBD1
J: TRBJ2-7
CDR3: CSVEGTGTSYEQYF
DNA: TGCAGCGTTGAAGGGACAGGGACCTCCTACGAGCAGTACTTC

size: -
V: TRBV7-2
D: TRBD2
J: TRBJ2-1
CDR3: CASSPGLAGVYNEQFF
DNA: TGTGCCAGCAGCCCCGGGTTAGCGGGGGTTTACAATGAGCAGTTCTTC

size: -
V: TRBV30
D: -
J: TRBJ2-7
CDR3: CAWTSRDRPSYEQYF
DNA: TGTGCCTGGACTTCACGGGACCGACCTTCCTACGAGCAGTACTTC

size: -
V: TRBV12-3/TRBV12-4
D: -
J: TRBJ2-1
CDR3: CATGSPDEQFF
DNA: TGTGCCACTGGGAGCCCAGATGAGCAGTTCTTC

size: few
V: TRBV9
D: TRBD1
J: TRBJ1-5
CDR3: CASSVGQGGNQPQHF
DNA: TGTGCCAGCAGCGTTGGACAGGGGGGCAATCAGCCCCAGCATTTT

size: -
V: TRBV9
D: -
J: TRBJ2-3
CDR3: CASSVYYTDTQYF
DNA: TGTGCCAGCAGCGTATACTATACAGATACGCAGTATTTT

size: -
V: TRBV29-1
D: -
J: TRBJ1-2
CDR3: CSVEGRETGPQPARNPLYGYTF
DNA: TGCAGCGTTGAAGGCCGGGAAACAGGGCCCCAACCGGCCCGCAACCCCCTCTATGGCTACACCTTC

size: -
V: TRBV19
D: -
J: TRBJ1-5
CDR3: CASSPGRSLSQPQHF
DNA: TGTGCCAGTAGTCCCGGACGGAGTTTAAGCCAGCCCCAGCATTTT

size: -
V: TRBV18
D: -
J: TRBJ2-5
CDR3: CASSPPSQETQYF
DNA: TGTGCCAGCTCACCACCCTCTCAAGAGACCCAGTACTTC

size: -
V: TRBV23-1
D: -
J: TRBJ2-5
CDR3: CASSLRGIETQYF
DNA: TGCGCCAGCAGTCTCCGGGGGATAGAGACCCAGTACTTC

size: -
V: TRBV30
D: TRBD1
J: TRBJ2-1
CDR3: CACTGGNEQFF
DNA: TGTGCCTGTACAGGGGGCAATGAGCAGTTCTTC

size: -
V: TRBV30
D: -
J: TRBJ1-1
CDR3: CAWSEGGYTEAFF
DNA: TGTGCCTGGTCCGAGGGGGGATACACTGAAGCTTTCTTT

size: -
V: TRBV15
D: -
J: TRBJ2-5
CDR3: CATSRGGRWTWNQETQYF
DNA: TGTGCCACCAGCAGAGGGGGCAGATGGACCTGGAATCAAGAGACCCAGTACTTC

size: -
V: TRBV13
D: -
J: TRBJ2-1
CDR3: CASSPGPRLYNEQFF
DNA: TGTGCCAGCAGCCCAGGCCCCCGATTATACAATGAGCAGTTCTTC

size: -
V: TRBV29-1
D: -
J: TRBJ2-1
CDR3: CSVDIYNEQFF
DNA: TGCAGCGTTGATATATACAATGAGCAGTTCTTC

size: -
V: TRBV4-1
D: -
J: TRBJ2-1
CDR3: CASSPPGDNEQFF
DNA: TGCGCCAGCTCCCCGCCCGGAGACAATGAGCAGTTCTTC

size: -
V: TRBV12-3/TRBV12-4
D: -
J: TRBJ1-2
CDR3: CASDSGYGYTF
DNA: TGTGCCAGCGACAGCGGGTATGGCTACACCTTC